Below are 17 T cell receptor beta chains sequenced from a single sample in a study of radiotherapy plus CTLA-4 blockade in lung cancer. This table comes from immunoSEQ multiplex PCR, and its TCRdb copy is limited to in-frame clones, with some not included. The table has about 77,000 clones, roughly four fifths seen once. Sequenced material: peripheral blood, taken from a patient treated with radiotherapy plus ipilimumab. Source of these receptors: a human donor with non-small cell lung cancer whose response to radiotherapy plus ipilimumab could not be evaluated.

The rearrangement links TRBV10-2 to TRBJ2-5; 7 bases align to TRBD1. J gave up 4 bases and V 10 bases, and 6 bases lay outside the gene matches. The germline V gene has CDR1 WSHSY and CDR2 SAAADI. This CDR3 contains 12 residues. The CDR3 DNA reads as TGCGCCACGGGACAGTGGGGAGAGACCCAGTACTTC. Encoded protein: CATGQWGETQYF.

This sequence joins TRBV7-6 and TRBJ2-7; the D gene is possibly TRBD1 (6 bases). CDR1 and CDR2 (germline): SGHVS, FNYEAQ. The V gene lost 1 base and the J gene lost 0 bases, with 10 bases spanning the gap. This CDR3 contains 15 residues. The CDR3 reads CASSLEQGTSYEQYF. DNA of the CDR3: TGTGCCAGCAGCTTAGAACAGGGCACCTCCTACGAGCAGTACTTC.

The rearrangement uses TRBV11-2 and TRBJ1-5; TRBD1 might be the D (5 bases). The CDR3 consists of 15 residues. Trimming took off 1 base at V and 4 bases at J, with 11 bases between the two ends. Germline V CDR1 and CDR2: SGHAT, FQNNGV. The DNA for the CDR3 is TGTGCCAGCAGCTTAGGGATAGGGGCAAATCAGCCCCAGCATTTT. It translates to CASSLGIGANQPQHF.

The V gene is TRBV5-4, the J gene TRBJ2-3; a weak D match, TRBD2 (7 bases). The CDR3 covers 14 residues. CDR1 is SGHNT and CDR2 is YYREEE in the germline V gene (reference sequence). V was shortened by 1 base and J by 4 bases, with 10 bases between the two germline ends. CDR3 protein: CASSLRGGPDTQYF. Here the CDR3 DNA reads TGTGCCAGCAGCTTGAGGGGGGGCCCAGATACGCAGTATTTT. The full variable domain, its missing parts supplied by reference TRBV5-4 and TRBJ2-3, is ETGVTQSPTHLIKTRGQQVTLRCSSQSGHNTVSWYQQALGQGPQFIFQYYREEENGRGNFPPRFSGLQFPNYSSELNVNALELDDSALYLCASSLRGGPDTQYFGPGTRLTVL.

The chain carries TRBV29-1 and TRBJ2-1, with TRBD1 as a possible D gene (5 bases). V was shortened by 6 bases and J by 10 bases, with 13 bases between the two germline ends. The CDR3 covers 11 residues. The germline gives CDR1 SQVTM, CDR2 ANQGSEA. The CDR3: CSVSNPGEQFF. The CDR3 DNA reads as TGCAGCGTCAGCAATCCAGGGGAGCAGTTCTTC.

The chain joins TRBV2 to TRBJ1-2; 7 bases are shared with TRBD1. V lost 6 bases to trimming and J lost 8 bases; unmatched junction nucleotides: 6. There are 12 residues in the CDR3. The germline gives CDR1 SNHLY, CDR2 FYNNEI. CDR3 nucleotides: TGTGCCAGCAGGTTACAGGGGAACGGCTACACCTTC. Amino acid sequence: CASRLQGNGYTF.

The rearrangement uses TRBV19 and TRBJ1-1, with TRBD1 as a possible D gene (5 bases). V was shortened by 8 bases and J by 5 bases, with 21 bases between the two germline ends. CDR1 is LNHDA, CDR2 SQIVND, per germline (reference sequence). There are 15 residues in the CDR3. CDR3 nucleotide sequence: TGTGCCAGTTCCTGGGGGGAGAGGGGAGAAACTGAAGCTTTCTTT. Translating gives CASSWGERGETEAFF.

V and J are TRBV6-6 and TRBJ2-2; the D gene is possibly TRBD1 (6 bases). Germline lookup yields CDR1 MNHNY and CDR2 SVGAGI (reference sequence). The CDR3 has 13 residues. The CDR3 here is CALRQANTGELFF. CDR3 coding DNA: TGTGCACTGAGACAGGCGAACACCGGGGAGCTGTTTTTT.

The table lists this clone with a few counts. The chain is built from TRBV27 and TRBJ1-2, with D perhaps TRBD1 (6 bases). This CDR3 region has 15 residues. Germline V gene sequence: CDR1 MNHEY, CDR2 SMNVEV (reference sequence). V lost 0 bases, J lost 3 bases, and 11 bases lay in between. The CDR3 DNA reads TGTGCCAGCAGTTTATCCCGGACAGCCTACTATGGCTACACCTTC. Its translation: CASSLSRTAYYGYTF.

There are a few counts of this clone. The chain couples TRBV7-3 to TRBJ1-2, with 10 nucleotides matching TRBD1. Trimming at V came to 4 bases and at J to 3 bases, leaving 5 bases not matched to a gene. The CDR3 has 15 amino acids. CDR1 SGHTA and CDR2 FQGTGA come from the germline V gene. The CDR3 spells CASSSTTGGYYGYTF. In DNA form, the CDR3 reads TGTGCCAGCAGCTCGACGACAGGGGGCTACTATGGCTACACCTTC.

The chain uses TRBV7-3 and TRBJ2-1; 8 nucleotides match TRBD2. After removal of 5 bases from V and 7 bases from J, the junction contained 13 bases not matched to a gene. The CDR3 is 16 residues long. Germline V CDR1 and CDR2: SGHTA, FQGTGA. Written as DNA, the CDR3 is TGTGCCAGCAGCCTAGAGGGACTAGGGCAAGGGAATGAGCAGTTCTTC. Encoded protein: CASSLEGLGQGNEQFF.

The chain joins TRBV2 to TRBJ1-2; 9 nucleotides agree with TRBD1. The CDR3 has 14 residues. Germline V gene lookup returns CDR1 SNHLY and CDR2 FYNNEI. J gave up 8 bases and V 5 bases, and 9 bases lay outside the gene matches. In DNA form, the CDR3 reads TGTGCCAGCAGTCTTAACAGGGGGCCAGGCGGCTACACCTTC. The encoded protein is CASSLNRGPGGYTF.

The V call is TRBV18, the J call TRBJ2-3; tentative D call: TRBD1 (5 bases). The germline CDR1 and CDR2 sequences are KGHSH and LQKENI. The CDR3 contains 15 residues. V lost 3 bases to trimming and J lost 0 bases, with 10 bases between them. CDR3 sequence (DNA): TGTGCCAGCTCACCCAATCAGGGAAGCACAGATACGCAGTATTTT. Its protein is CASSPNQGSTDTQYF.

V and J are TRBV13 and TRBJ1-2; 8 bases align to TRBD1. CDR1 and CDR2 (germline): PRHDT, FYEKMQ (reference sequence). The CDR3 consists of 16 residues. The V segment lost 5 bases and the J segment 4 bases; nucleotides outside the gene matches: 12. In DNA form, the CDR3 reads TGTGCCAGCAGCCTCTGGGACAGGTCAATTTTCTATGGCTACACCTTC. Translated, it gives CASSLWDRSIFYGYTF.

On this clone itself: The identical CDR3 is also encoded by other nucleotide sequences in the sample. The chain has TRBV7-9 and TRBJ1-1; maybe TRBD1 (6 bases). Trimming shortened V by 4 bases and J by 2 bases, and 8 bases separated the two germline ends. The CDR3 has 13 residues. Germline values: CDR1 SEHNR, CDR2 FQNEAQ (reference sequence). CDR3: CASSSQGNTEAFF. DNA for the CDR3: TGTGCCAGCAGCTCACAGGGAAACACTGAAGCTTTCTTT.

Here the CDR3 reads CASSRGTGGGDQPQHF. The CDR3 coding sequence is TGCGCCAGCAGCCGGGGGACGGGAGGAGGGGATCAGCCCCAGCATTTT. V usage is TRBV5-1 and J usage is TRBJ1-5, with a tentative D call TRBD1 (5 bases). This CDR3 has 16 residues. The germline V and J ends were trimmed by 4 bases and 5 bases, with 19 bases remaining between them. CDR1 and CDR2 from the germline V gene are SGHRS and YFSETQ.

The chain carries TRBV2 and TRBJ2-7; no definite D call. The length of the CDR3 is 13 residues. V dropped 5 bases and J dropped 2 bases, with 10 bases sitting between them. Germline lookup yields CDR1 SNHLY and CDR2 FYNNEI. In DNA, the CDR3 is TGTGCCAGCAGTTCGCTGCGGACCTACGAGCAGTACTTC. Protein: CASSSLRTYEQYF. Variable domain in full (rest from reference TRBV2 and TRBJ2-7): EPEVTQTPSHQVTQMGQEVILRCVPISNHLYFYWYRQILGQKVEFLVSFYNNEISEKSEIFDDQFSVERPDGSNFTLKIRSTKLEDSAMYFCASSSLRTYEQYFGPGTRLTVT.